The clone carrying this T cell receptor beta chain was recorded only once. V shed 6 bases and J shed 0 bases, with 3 bases lying between them. Germline V gives CDR1 LGHNT, CDR2 FRNRAP. The CDR3 is 12 amino acids. The data are from a study of blood T cell repertoires in COVID-19. Original analysis: For nucleated cells, counts were estimated from reference gene primer amplification. TCRdb keeps only in-frame clones here, not all; method: immunoSEQ multiplex PCR. V and J calls and clone size are copied from that table; D and trimming were computed from the DNA. The sample records 95,000 to 100,000 clones, 70% to 90% being singletons.

The chain couples TRBV12-5 to TRBJ2-1; D call uncertain. Sample: peripheral blood. This receptor was identified in a woman in her 30s with acute or convalescent COVID-19. This CDR3 reads CASGSSYNEQFF. The CDR3 nucleotides are TGTGCTAGTGGGAGCTCCTACAATGAGCAGTTCTTC.